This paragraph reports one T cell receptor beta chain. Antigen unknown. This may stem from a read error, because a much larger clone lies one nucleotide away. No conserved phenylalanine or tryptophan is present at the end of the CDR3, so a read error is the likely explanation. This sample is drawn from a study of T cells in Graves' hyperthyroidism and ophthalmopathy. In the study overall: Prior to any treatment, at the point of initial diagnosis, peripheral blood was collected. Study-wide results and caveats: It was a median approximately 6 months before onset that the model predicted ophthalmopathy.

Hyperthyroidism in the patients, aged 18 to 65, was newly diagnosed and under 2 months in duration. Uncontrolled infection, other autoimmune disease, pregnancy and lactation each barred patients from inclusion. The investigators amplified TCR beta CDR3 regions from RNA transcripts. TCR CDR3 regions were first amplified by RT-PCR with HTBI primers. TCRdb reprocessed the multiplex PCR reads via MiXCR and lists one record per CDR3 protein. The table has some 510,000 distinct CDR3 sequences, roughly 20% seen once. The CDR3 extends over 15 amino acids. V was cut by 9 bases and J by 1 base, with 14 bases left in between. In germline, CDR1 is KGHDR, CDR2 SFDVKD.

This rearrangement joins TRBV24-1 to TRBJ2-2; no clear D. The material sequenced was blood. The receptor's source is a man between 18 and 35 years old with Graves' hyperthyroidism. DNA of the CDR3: TGTGCCACCCCCCAGGAAACGTTGAACACCGGGGAGCTGTTTTTA. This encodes CATPQETLNTGELFL.